This entry features one T cell receptor beta chain sequence. This clone has a handful of counts. This receptor's antigen is unknown. The record has no base qualities; no much larger clone is one base away. In the prospective study, participants were about 18 to 100 years old, resided in fewer than 25 geographic areas of the United States, and were enrolled through a virtual design. In the prospective study, participants were assigned to cohorts based on the clinical history participants reported in a screening survey and a study questionnaire. For ImmuneRACE Cohort 3, a participant was defined as recovered based on two consecutive negative NP/OP PCR tests, clearance by a healthcare professional, or resolution of symptoms. Mobile phlebotomists in the prospective study collected whole blood, serum and a nasopharyngeal or oropharyngeal swab from every participant. Participants in the prospective study had the option to provide additional blood draws and questionnaires over a 2-month period. Before DNA extraction, prospective study blood samples were shipped either frozen or at room temperature.

The data are from a study of blood T cell repertoires in COVID-19 (dated by TCRdb to 2018 to 2021). In terms of the full investigation: The collaborator samples originated in the United States, Italy and Spain and spanned the acute and convalescent phases of COVID-19. The repertoires were released in a freely available public database intended as a resource for research on the immune response to SARS-CoV-2. The prospective study material was composed of cDNA or gDNA derived from T cells, B-cell-depleted T cells, or PBMCs. Samples came from the ongoing ImmuneRACE study (first 160 participants) plus 1,254 subjects from 6 global collaborators. Sample metadata almost always included a de-identified subject ID, COVID-19 status, age in years and sex. The dataset comprised deeply sampled blood TCRbeta repertoires from subjects exposed to, actively infected with, or recovered from COVID-19. Where available, HLA class I and class II types were obtained from metadata supplied by the sample provider rather than from assay-based typing.

Deletion took 4 bases off V and 2 bases off J, with a span of 5 bases between the germline ends. CDR1 is given as SNHLY and CDR2 as FYNNEI, both from the germline V gene. Spanning cysteine to phenylalanine, the CDR3 consists of 12 amino acids. Only the CDR3 portion is preserved as DNA: 36 bases, with reading frame beginning at the first base. Beyond this particular receptor, the publication reports: The amount of clinical and demographic metadata varied by source and participant and was provided uncurated.

TCRbeta CDR3 regions were amplified from genomic DNA by means of the immunoSEQ Assay, a bias-controlled multiplex PCR. As for the authors' bioinformatics: Nucleated cell counts per sample were estimated from amplification of reference gene primers within the assay. To quantify the absolute abundance of each unique TCRbeta CDR3 rearrangement, sequence reads were collapsed and filtered. Productive Simpson clonality was computed per sample as the square root of Simpson's diversity index over productive rearrangements. Drawn from immuneACCESS, this table holds only the in-frame rearrangements with V and J called that TCRdb kept. Clones are partly lost; checked studies trace under half to an unresolved V gene and leave the rest unexplained. The D gene and trimming were derived from the DNA, and the V and J assignments and clone size from that table. The sample data list 330,000 or so clones, and around nine tenths of these were observed just once. The leading ten clones occupy 5% of the sample.

This chain joins TRBV2 to TRBJ2-5, with TRBD1 perhaps the D gene, on 5 matching bases. The TCR sequence derives from a man aged 25 to 45 who had recovered from COVID-19. The specimen sequenced was PBMCs or T cells enriched from blood (not recorded which). CDR3 sequence: CASSGQQETQYF. The nucleotide sequence reads as follows: TGTGCCAGCAGTGGACAGCAAGAGACCCAGTACTTC.